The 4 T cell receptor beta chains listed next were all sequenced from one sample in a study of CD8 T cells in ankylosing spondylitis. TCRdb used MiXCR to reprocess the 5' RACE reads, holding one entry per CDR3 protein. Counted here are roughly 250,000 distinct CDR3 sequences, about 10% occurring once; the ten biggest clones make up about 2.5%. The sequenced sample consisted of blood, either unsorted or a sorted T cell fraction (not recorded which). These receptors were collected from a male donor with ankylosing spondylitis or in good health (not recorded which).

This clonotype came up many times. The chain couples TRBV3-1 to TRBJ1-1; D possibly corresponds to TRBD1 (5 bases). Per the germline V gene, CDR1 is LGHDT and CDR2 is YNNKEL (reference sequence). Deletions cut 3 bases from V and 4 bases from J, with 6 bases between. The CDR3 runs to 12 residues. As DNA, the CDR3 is TGTGCCAGCAGCCAGAGGGGCACTGAAGCTTTCTTT. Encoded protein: CASSQRGTEAFF.

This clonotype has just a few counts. In nucleotides, the CDR3 is TGTGCCAGCAGCCGCCGGGGTCCCACTGAAGCTTTCTTT. This gives the protein CASSRRGPTEAFF. The V and J genes are TRBV7-2 and TRBJ1-1; no clear D. The CDR3 loop spans 13 amino acids. Germline loops: CDR1 SGHTA, CDR2 FQGNSA. Trimming left V 5 bases short and J 4 bases short, with 11 bases between.

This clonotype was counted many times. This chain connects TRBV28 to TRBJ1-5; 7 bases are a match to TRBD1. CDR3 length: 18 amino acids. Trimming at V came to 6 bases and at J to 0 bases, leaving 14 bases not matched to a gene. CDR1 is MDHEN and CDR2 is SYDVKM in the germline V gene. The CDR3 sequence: CASSPTGRFYDSNQPQHF. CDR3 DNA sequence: TGTGCCAGCAGCCCGACAGGGCGATTCTACGATAGCAATCAGCCCCAGCATTTT.

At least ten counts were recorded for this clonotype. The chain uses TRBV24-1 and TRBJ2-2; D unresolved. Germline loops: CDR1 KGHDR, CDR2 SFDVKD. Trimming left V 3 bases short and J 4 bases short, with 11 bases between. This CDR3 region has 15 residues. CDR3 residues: CATSDGKGITGELFF. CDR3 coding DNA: TGTGCCACCAGTGATGGGAAGGGAATCACCGGGGAGCTGTTTTTT.